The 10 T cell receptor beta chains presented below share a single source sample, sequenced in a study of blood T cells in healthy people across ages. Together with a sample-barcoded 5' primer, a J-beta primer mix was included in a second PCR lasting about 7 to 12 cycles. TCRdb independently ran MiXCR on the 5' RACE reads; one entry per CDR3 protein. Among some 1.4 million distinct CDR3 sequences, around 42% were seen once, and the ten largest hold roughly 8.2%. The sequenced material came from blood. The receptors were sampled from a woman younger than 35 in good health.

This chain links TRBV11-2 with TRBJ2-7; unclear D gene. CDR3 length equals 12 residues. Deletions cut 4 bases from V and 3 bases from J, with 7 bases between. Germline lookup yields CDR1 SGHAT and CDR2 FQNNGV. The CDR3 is CASSSPFYEQYF. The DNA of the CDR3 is TGTGCCAGCAGCTCCCCGTTCTACGAGCAGTACTTC.

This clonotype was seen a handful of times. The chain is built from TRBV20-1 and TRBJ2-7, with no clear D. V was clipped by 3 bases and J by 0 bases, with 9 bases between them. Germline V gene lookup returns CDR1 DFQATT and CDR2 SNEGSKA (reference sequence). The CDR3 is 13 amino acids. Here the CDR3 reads CSARIRNSYEQYF. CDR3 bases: TGCAGTGCTAGGATTCGGAACTCCTACGAGCAGTACTTC.

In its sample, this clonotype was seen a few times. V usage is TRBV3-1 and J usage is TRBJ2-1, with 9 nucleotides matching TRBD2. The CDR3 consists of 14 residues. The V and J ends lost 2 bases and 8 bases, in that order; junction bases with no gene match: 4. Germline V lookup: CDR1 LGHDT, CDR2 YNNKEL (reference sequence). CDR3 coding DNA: TGTGCCAGCAGCCAACTAGCGGGACTAGATGAGCAGTTCTTC. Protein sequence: CASSQLAGLDEQFF.

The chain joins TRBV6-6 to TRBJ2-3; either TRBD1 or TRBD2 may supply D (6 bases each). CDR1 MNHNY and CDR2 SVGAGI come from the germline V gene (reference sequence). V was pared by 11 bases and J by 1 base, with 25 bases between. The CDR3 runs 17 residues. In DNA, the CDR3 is TGTGCCGCGTGCCAGCAGGCCTATAGGGGGGGCACAGATACGCAGTATTTT. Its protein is CAACQQAYRGGTDTQYF.

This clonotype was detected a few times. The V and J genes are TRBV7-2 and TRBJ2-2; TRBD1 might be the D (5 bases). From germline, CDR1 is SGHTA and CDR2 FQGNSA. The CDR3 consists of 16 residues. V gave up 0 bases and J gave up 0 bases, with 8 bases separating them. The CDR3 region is CASSLAYRSNTGELFF. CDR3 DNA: TGTGCCAGCAGCTTAGCATACAGGTCGAACACCGGGGAGCTGTTTTTT.

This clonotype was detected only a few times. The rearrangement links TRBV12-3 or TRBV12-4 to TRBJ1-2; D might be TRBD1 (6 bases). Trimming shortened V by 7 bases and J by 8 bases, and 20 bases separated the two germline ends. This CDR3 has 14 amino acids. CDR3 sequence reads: CASTMRTAQIGYTF. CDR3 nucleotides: TGTGCCAGCACCATGAGGACAGCCCAGATAGGCTACACCTTC.

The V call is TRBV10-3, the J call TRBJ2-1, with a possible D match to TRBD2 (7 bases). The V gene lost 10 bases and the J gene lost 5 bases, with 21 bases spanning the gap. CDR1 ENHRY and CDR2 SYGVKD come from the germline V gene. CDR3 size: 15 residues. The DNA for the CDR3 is TGTGCCACCTTGGATTTTGCGGGGGCGCACAATGAGCAGTTCTTC. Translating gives CATLDFAGAHNEQFF.

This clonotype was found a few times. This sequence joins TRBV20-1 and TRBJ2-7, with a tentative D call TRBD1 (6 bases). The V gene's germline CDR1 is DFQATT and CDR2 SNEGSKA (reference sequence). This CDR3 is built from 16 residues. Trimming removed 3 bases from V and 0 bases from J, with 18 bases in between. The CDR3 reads CSASEWGWGHSYEQYF. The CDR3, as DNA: TGCAGTGCTAGCGAATGGGGCTGGGGGCACTCCTACGAGCAGTACTTC.

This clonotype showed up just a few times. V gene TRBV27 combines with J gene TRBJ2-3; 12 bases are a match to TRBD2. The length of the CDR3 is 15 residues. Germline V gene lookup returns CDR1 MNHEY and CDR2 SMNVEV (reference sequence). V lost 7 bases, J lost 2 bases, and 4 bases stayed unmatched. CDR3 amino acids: CASMTSGGPTDTQYF. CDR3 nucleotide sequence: TGTGCCAGCATGACTAGCGGGGGACCCACAGATACGCAGTATTTT.

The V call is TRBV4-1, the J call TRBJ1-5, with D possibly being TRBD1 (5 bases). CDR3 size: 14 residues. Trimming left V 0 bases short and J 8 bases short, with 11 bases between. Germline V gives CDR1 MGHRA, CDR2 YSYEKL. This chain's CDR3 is CASSQEPGSEPQHF. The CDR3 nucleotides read TGCGCCAGCAGCCAAGAGCCAGGGTCAGAGCCCCAGCATTTT.